Detailed here is one TCR beta chain. Which antigen it targets is not known. The data are from a study of monozygotic twins with inflammatory bowel disease (dated by TCRdb to between 2018 and 2021). Some background on the complete study: In total, approximately 28 monozygotic twin pairs made up the full study: 19 Danish pairs, all IBD-discordant, plus nine German pairs, of which four were IBD-concordant and five were IBD-discordant. The search for disease-associated traits relied mainly on comparing, within discordant pairs, IBD patients with their genetically identical healthy co-twins. Each individual had, on average, about 151 000 unique TCRalpha sequences and 181 000 unique TCRbeta sequences available for analysis. General findings and caveats noted by the study authors: The analysis was unable to tell apart different T cell subtypes. Compared with healthy twins, IBD patients had fewer clonotypes in common with other individuals, a difference most pronounced in patients showing signs of disease activity. Repertoire similarity did not differ between concordant and discordant twins, possibly due to limited statistical power. TCRbeta repertoire diversity, by inverse Simpson index, was decreased in IBD patients compared with their healthy co-twins. The results gave no support for a single strong signal or clonotype linked to IBD. Because patients received different immunosuppressive treatments, the repertoires may have picked up extra background noise and variability between individuals.

The CDR3 runs 15 amino acids, cysteine and phenylalanine included. No nucleotide data were recorded. From a lookup of the germline V gene, CDR1 and CDR2 are MNHEY and SVGAGI. The library was built by means of 5' RACE. For each TCR library, around 4,000 ng of total RNA was used. For each sample, cDNA synthesis with SMARTScribe reverse transcriptase was split into eight separate reactions. During cDNA synthesis, template switching was used to introduce unique molecular identifiers that contained a 6-nucleotide sample barcode. TCRalpha and TCRbeta cDNA was amplified by two nested PCRs of approximately 17 and 9 cycles, with bead purification after each PCR. Before amplification, the cDNA was treated with uracil DNA-glycosylase and purified using the QIAquick PCR purification kit. The second PCR was the step at which Illumina TruSeq-compatible adapters and sample-specific barcodes were added. TapeStation and Qubit were used to check library quality and concentration, and 4.5 to 6 ng of each library was pooled. The pooled libraries were sequenced with 2 x 100 bp reads and custom sequencing primers on an Illumina HiSeq2500 single-index Rapid Run. On the study's bioinformatics: UMI-based consensus assembly with MiGEC version 1.2.6 was used to correct PCR and sequencing errors. MiXCR version 2.1.1 was used for V(D)J alignment, clonotype assembly and CDR3 extraction. Gene usage, clonotype sharing and MAIT/NKT TCR abundance were normalised by analysing the top 1000, 10 000 and 20 000 clonotypes per sample. After downsampling to 27 000 UMIs, diversity was calculated as the inverse Simpson index using the vegan R package. Paired Mann-Whitney U tests were applied to discordant twin pairs, with Benjamini-Hochberg correction for multiple testing. TCRdb reprocessed the reads and provides one entry for every CDR3 protein sequence; no DNA is given. The authors' filters were not applied to this entry. The sample table gives about 300,000 distinct CDR3 sequences. Roughly 5.2% of the sample rests with the top ten.

An approximately 2.5 ml peripheral blood sample was drawn into PAXgene tubes per donor and stored at -80°C. Total RNA was isolated from whole blood with the PAXgene blood miRNA kit on an automated QIAcube, without T cell sorting. Deep TCRalpha and TCRbeta repertoire profiling with unique molecular barcoding was performed on peripheral blood of monozygotic twin pairs concordant or discordant for inflammatory bowel disease. For every twin pair, smoking habits were documented, and each individual was categorised as a current, former or never smoker. Sequencing was performed on blood. This chain joins TRBV6-5 to TRBJ2-7; no DNA is available, so the TRBD1 call from TCRdb remains unchecked. The TCR originated in a human donor with ulcerative colitis or Crohn's disease, or a healthy co-twin of an affected twin (not recorded which). The CDR3 reads as follows: CASSYSGAGPYEQYF.